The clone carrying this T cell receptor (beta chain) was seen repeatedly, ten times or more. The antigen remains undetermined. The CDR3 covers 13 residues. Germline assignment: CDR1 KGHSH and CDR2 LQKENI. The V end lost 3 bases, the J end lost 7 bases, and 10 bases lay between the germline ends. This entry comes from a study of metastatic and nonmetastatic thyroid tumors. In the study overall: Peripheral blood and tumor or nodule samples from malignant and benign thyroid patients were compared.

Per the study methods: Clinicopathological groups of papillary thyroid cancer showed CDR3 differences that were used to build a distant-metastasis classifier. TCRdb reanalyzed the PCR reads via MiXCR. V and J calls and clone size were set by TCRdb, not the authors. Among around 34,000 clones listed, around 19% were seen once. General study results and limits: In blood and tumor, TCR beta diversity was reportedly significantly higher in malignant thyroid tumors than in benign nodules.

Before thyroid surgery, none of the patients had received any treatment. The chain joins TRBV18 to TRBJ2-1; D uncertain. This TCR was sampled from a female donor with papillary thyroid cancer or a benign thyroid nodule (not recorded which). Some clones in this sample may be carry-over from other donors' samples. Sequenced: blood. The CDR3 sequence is CASSPLEGNEQFF. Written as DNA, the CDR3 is TGTGCCAGCTCACCTTTGGAAGGAAATGAGCAGTTCTTC.